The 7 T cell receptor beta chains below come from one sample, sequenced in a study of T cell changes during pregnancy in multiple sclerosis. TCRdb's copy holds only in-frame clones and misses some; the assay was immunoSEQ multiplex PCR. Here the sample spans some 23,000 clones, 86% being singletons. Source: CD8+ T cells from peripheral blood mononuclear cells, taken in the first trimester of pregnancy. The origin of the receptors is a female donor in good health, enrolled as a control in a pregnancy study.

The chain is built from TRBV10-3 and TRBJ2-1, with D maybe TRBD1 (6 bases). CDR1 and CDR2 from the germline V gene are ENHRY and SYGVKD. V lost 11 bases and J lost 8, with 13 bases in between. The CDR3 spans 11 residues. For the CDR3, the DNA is TGTGCCGTACAGGGATTCGATGAGCAGTTCTTC. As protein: CAVQGFDEQFF.

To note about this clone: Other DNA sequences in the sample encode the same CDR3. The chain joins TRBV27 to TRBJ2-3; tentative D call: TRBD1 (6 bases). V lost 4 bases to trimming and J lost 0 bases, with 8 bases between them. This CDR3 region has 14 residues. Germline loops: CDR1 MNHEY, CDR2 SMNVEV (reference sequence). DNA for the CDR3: TGTGCCAGCAGTTCAGGGGCCAGCACAGATACGCAGTATTTT. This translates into CASSSGASTDTQYF.

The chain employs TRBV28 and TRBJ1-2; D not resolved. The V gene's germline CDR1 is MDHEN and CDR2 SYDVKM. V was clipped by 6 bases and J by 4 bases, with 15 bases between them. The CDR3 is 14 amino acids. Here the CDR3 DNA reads TGTGCCAGCAGCTACGCAAGTTCGGTCTATGGCTACACCTTC. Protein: CASSYASSVYGYTF.

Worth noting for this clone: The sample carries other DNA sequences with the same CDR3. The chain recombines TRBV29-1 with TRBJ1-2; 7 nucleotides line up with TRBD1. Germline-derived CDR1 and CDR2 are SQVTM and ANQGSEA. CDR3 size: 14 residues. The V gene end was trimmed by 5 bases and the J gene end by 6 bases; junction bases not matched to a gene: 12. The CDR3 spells CSVPPDRTAHGYTF. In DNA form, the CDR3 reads TGCAGCGTTCCCCCGGACAGGACAGCTCATGGCTACACCTTC.

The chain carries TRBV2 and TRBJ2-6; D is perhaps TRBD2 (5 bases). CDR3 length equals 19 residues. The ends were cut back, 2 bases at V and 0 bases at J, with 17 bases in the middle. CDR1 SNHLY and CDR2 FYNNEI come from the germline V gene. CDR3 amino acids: CASSEIAGRASSGANVLTF. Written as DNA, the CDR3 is TGTGCCAGCAGTGAAATTGCCGGGCGGGCGAGCTCTGGGGCCAACGTCCTGACTTTC.

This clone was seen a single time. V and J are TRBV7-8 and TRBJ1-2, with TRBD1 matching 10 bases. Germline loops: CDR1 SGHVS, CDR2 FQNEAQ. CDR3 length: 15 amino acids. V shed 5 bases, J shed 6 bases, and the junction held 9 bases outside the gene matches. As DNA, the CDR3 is TGTGCCAGCAGCCAACGGGACAGGGGAAGGGATGGCTACACCTTC. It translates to CASSQRDRGRDGYTF.

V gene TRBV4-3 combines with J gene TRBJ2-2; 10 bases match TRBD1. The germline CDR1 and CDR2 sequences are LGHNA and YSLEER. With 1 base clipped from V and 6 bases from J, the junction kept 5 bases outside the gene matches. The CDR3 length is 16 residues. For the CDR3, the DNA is TGCGCCAGCAGCCAAGTCCGTGGACAGGGGGCCGGGGAGCTGTTTTTT. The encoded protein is CASSQVRGQGAGELFF.